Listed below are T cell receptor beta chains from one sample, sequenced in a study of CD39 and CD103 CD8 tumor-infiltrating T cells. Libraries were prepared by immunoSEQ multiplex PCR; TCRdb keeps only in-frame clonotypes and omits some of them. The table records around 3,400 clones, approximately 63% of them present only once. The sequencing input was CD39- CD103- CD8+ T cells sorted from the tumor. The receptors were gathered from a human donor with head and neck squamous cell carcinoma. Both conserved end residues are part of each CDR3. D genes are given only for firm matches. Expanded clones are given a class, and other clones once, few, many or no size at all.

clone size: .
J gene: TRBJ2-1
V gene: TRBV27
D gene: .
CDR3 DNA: TGTGCCAGCAGTCAAAGGACTACATACTCCTACAATGAGCAGTTCTTC
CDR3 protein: CASSQRTTYSYNEQFF

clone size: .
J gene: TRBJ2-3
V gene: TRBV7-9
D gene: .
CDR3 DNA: TGCGCCAGCAGCCCGAAATCACAGGGAGATACGCAGTATTTT
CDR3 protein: CASSPKSQGDTQYF

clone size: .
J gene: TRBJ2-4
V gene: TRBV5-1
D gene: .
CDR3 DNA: TGCGCCAGCAGCCCCCTAATGGGGTGGCCCAAAAACATTCAGTACTTC
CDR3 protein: CASSPLMGWPKNIQYF

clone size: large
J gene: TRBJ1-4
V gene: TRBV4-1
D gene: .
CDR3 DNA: TGCGCCAGCAGCCAAGAACAGGGTTATGGTGAAAAACTGTTTTTT
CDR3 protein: CASSQEQGYGEKLFF

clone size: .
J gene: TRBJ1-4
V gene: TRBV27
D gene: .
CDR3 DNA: TGTGCCAGCAGCCCAAACATGGGAAAACTGTTTTTT
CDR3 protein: CASSPNMGKLFF

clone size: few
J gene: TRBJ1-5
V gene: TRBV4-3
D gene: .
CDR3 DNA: TGCGCCAGCAGCCAAATACAGGGTGCCAATCAGCCCCAGCATTTT
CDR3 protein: CASSQIQGANQPQHF

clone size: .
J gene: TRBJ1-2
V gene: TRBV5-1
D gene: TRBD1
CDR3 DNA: TGCGCCAGCAGCTTGGTTGCGGGACAGGGCTTTACCTATGGCTACACCTTC
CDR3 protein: CASSLVAGQGFTYGYTF

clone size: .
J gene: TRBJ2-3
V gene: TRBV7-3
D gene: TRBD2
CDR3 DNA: TGTGCCAGCAGCTTAAAGCGGGGGGTTACGCAGTATTTT
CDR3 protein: CASSLKRGVTQYF

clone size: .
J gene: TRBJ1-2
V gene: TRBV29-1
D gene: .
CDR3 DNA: TGCAGCGTTATTGGGGAAAAGTATGGCTACACCTTC
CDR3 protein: CSVIGEKYGYTF

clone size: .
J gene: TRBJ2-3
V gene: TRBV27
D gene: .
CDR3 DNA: TGTGCCAGCAGTTTCCAGTTTTCCACAGATACGCAGTATTTT
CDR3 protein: CASSFQFSTDTQYF

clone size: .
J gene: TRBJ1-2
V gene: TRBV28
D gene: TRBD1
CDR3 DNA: TGTGCCAGCAGTTTAGTTTCCAGGACAGGGGACTATGGCTACACCTTC
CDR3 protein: CASSLVSRTGDYGYTF

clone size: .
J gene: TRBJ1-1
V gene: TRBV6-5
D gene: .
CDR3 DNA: TGTGCCAGCAGTTACGCGGGGGGGAACACTGAAGCTTTCTTT
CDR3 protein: CASSYAGGNTEAFF

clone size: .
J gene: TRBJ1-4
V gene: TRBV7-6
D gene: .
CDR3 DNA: TGTGCCAGCAGCTCCTCGGGCGAAAAACTGTTTTTT
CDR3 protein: CASSSSGEKLFF

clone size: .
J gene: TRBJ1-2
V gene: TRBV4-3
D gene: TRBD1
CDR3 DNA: TGCGCCAGCAGCCAAGATCTCGGGGGACAGGCCCCACCAAATTATGGCTACACCTTC
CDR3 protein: CASSQDLGGQAPPNYGYTF

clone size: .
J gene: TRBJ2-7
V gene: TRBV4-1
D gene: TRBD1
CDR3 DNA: TGCGCCAGCAGCCAAGGGGACAGGGGGTCCTACGAGCAGTACTTC
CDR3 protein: CASSQGDRGSYEQYF

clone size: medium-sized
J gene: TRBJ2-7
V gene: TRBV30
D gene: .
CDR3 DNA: TGTGCCTGGGCAGGGCCCGGAAGAGAGCAGTACTTC
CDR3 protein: CAWAGPGREQYF

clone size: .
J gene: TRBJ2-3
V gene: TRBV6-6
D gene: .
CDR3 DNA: TGTGCCAGCAGTCGCGCAGGGGCCCGTACAGATACGCAGTATTTT
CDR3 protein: CASSRAGARTDTQYF

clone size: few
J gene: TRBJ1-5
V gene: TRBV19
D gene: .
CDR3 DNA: TGTGCCAGTAGTATCTGGGACATTAATCAGCCCCAGCATTTT
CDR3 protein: CASSIWDINQPQHF

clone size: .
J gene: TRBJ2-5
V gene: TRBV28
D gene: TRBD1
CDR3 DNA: TGTGCCAGCAGTCCGGACAGGGGGGTTGGAGAGACCCAGTACTTC
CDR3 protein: CASSPDRGVGETQYF

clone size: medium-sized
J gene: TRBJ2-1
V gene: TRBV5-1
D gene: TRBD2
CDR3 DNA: TGCGCCAGCAGTTTTTCCGGGACTAGCGATTTCTACAATGAGCAGTTCTTC
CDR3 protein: CASSFSGTSDFYNEQFF

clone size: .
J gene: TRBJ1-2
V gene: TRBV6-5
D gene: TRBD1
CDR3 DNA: TGTGCCAGCAGGCCACAGGGGGCCGAGGGCTATGGCTACACCTTC
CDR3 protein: CASRPQGAEGYGYTF

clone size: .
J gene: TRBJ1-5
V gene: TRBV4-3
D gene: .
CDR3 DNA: TGCGCCAGCAGCCAAGAGAGGGGGGGCGGCCAGCCCCAGCATTTT
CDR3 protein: CASSQERGGGQPQHF

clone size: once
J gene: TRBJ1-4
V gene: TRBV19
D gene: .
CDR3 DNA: TGTGCCAGTAGAGCAGGGGTCGGTACTAATGAAAAACTGTTTTTT
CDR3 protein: CASRAGVGTNEKLFF

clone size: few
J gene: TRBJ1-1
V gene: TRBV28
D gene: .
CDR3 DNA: TGTGCCAGCAGTTTGCCAGGGATCATCCTTTTGGGCACTGAAGCTTTCTTT
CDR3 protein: CASSLPGIILLGTEAFF

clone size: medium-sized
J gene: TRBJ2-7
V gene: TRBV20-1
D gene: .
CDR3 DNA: TGCAGTGCTAGTGAATCCTACGAGCAGTACTTC
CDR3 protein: CSASESYEQYF

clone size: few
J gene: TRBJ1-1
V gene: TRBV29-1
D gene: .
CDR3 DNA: TGCAGCGTCGACCCGGTAGATCCAGAAGCTTTCTTT
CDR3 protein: CSVDPVDPEAFF

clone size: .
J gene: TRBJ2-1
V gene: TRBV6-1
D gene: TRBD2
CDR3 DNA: TGTGCCAGCCGACTAGCCGGCACGGGTGATGAGCAGTTCTTC
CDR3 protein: CASRLAGTGDEQFF

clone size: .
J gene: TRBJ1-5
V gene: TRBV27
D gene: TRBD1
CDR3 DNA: TGTGCCAGCAGGGAGACAGGGGGCAATCAGCCCCAGCATTTT
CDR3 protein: CASRETGGNQPQHF

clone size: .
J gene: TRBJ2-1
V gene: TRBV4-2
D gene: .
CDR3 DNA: TGTGCCAGCAGCCCAAACAAGAATGAGCAGTTCTTC
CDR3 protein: CASSPNKNEQFF

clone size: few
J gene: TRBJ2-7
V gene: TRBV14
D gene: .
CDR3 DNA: TGTGCCAGCAGCCAAGGGATAGGGACCTACGAGCAGTACTTC
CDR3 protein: CASSQGIGTYEQYF

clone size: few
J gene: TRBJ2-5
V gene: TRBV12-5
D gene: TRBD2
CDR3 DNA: TGTGCTAGTGGTCCGGGACTAGCGGGGTACCAAGAGACCCAGTACTTC
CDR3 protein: CASGPGLAGYQETQYF

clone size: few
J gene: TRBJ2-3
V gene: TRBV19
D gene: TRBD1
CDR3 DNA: TGTGCCAGTAGTCCTAGGACAGGACCTAGCACAGATACGCAGTATTTT
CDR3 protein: CASSPRTGPSTDTQYF

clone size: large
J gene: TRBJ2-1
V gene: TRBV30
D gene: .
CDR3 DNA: TGTGCCTGGAGTCTAGGGGCATCCTACAATGAGCAGTTCTTC
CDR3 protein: CAWSLGASYNEQFF

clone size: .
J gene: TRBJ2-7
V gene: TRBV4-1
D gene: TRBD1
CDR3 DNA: TGCGCCAGCAGCCAAGGGGACAGGGGTTTCGAGCAGTACTTC
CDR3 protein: CASSQGDRGFEQYF

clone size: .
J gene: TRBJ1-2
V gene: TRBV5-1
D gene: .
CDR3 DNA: TGCGCCAGCAGCCCCAACTCCGGCACCCGTTATGGCTACACCTTC
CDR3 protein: CASSPNSGTRYGYTF

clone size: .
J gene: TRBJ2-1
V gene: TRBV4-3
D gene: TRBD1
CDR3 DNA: TGCGCCAGCAGCTTGGACAGGGGTTTCTTTAGTGAGCAGTTCTTC
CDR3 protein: CASSLDRGFFSEQFF

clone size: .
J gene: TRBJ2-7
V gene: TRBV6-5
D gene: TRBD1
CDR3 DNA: TGTGCCAGCAGGATTGGGACAGGGAGCTCCTACGAGCAGTACTTC
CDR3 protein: CASRIGTGSSYEQYF

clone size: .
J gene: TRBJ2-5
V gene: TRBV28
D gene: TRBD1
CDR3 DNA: TGTGCCAGCAGTTTACTCGACAGGGGCCTGGAGACCCAGTACTTC
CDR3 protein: CASSLLDRGLETQYF

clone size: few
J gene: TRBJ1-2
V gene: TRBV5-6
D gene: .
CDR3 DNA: TGTGCCAGCACCACTTTTGGGCAGTTTGTATATGGCTACACCTTC
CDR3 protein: CASTTFGQFVYGYTF

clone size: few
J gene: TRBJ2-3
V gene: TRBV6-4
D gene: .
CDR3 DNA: TGTGCCAGCAGTGACCAGGGGGGGAGCACAGATACGCAGTATTTT
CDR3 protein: CASSDQGGSTDTQYF

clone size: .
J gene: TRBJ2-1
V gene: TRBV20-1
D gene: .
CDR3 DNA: TGCAGTGCCCTTTGGAGCAATGAGCAGTTCTTC
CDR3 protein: CSALWSNEQFF

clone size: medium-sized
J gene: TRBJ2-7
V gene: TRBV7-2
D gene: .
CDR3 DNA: TGTGCCAGCACCCCGTCCCGGGCGAGCTCCTACGAGCAGTACTTC
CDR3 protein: CASTPSRASSYEQYF

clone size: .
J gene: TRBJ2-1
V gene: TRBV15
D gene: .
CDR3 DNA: TGTGCCACCAGCAGAGATTGGAATGAGCAGTTCTTC
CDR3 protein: CATSRDWNEQFF

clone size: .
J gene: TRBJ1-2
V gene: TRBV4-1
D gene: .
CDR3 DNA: TGCGCCAGCAGCTATGACCGTCAACTCGTTTATGGCTACACCTTC
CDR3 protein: CASSYDRQLVYGYTF

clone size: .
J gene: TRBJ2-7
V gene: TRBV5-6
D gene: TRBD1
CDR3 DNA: TGTGCCAGCAGCTCGACGGCCGGGACAGGCGGTTACGAGCAGTACTTC
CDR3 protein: CASSSTAGTGGYEQYF

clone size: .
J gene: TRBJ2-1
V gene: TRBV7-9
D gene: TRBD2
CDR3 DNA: TGTGCCAGCACGCTCAATCGGGGACTAGCACCCCCAAGGCAGTTCTTC
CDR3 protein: CASTLNRGLAPPRQFF